This T cell receptor beta chain was captured by sequencing in a study of blood T cell repertoires in COVID-19. Study in general: Samples came from the United States, Italy and Spain, spanning acute and convalescent COVID-19. PBMCs, B-cell-depleted T cells, or T cells provided the cDNA or gDNA that made up the material.

Some clones are missing from TCRdb's copy, which holds only in-frame ones; the method was immunoSEQ multiplex PCR. This sample has approximately 220,000 clones, with about 80% found just once. J was trimmed by 0 bases and V by 3 bases; bases with no gene match: 2. Germline-derived CDR1 and CDR2 are SNHLY and FYNNEI. The CDR3 loop spans 16 amino acids. This clone has just a few counts. Specimen: PBMCs or T cells enriched from blood (not recorded which). The sequence derives from a woman between 40 and 50 years old with acute COVID-19. V is TRBV2 and J is TRBJ1-3; 10 positions agree with TRBD1. CDR3 in amino acids: CASSEGQGISGNTIYF. CDR3 DNA sequence: TGTGCCAGCAGTGAGGGACAGGGGATCTCTGGAAACACCATATATTTT.